This TCR beta chain was profiled in a study of blood T cell repertoires in COVID-19 (dated by TCRdb to about 2020). For context, the study as a whole: Samples from collaborators originated in the United States, Italy and Spain and spanned both the acute and convalescent phases of COVID-19. Nearly every sample came with metadata listing a de-identified subject ID, COVID-19 status, age in years and sex. The material from the prospective study consisted of cDNA or gDNA derived from T cells, B-cell-depleted T cells, or PBMCs. The repertoires were released in a freely available public database intended as a resource for research on the immune response to SARS-CoV-2. Where available, HLA class I and class II types were taken from metadata supplied by the sample provider and were not determined by assay-based typing. The dataset comprised deeply sampled blood TCRbeta repertoires from subjects exposed to, actively infected with, or recovered from COVID-19. Samples came from the ongoing ImmuneRACE study (first 160 participants) plus 1,254 subjects from 6 global collaborators.

V loses 3 bases of germline sequence and J loses 4 bases, and the interval between the two ends is 16 bases. Reading the germline V gene gives CDR1 MNHEY and CDR2 SVGAGI. Measured from the cysteine to the phenylalanine, the CDR3 is 15 residues long. Only the CDR3 region is kept as DNA, spanning 45 bases read in frame from base 1. Participants in the prospective study were aged 18 to 89 years, lived in under 30 United States geographic areas, and enrolled through a virtual design. To assign participants to cohorts, the prospective study relied on clinical history that participants themselves reported in a screening survey and a study questionnaire. In the prospective study, whole blood, serum and a nasopharyngeal or oropharyngeal swab were collected from each participant by mobile phlebotomists. Additional blood draws and questionnaires over an approximately 2-month period could optionally be provided by prospective study participants. Prospective study blood samples were shipped either frozen or at room temperature before DNA extraction.

Beyond this particular receptor, the publication reports: Clinical and demographic metadata were provided uncurated, with the amount varying by source and participant.

For this clone: Its recognized antigen is unknown. Base quality data are lacking; no much larger clone is found one base away.

TCRbeta CDR3 regions were amplified from genomic DNA by means of the immunoSEQ Assay, a bias-controlled multiplex PCR. In the source study's methods: Nucleated cell counts per sample were estimated from amplification of reference gene primers within the assay. To quantify the absolute abundance of each unique TCRbeta CDR3 rearrangement, sequence reads were collapsed and filtered. For each sample, productive Simpson clonality was calculated by taking the square root of Simpson's diversity index across productive rearrangements. Held by TCRdb, this immuneACCESS table contains in-frame sequences only and omits some clones. Under half of the omission traces to an unresolved V gene where checked; the cause of the rest is unknown. V and J calls and clone size are as listed in that table; D and trimming were resolved from the DNA. The sample records 250,000 or so clones, more than 80% of which are singletons. The ten largest clones take up about 4% of the sample.

The V and J genes are TRBV6-5 and TRBJ2-7; the D gene is perhaps TRBD2, from 7 matching bases. Sequencing used PBMCs or T cells enriched from blood (not recorded which). This TCR derives from a woman in her twenties or thirties with acute COVID-19. The CDR3 in this case is CASSYSGGQGYEQYF. The DNA reads TGTGCCAGCAGTTATTCCGGGGGGCAGGGATACGAGCAGTACTTC.